This T cell receptor (beta chain) appears in the sequencing data of a study of prognosis after radiotherapy for stage I lung cancer. Overall study: The authors enrolled stage I non-small cell lung cancer patients between April 2018 and January 2019. Of the enrolled patients, fourteen had newly diagnosed primary stage I lung tumors, while four to six had oligometastatic NSCLC following surgical resection of the primary tumor. After radiotherapy, some 14 showed no significant progression while a few developed distant metastases (median approximately seven months).

This clonotype is medium-sized (0.01 to 0.1%) in the sample. Antigen specificity is unknown. The study amplified the TCR beta CDR3 region from genomic DNA. This amplification was carried out by two rounds of multiplex PCR. Gene-specific primers for each TRBV and TRBJ gene drove first-round PCR. TCRdb processed the multiplex PCR reads anew with MiXCR; each CDR3 protein has one entry. The profile shows more than 15,000 distinct CDR3 sequences, 15% to 20% of them singletons. Study-wide findings and caveats: Reduced unique TCR clone counts were recorded after stereotactic body radiation therapy, with a median of about 10,000 versus 6,900.

This clonotype was obtained from a donor over 45 with non-small cell lung cancer. The sequences come from PBMCs, collected before or after stereotactic body radiation therapy (not recorded which).

CDR3 sequence: CASSSRGTSGQETQYF. In DNA, the CDR3 is TGTGCCAGCAGCTCCCGCGGGACTAGCGGCCAAGAGACCCAGTACTTC. This chain links TRBV11-3 with TRBJ2-5, with 11 bases fitting TRBD2. CDR3 length equals 16 residues. The V gene end was trimmed by 4 bases and the J gene end by 1 base; junction bases not matched to a gene: 5. The V gene's germline CDR1 is SGHNT and CDR2 YENEEA.